A selection of T cell receptor beta chains follows, all from one sample in a study of human T cells and chemical hapten exposure. From the RACE reads, TCRdb called clonotypes with MiXCR, one entry per CDR3 protein. The repertoire holds fewer than 150,000 distinct CDR3 sequences, with approximately 12% as singletons. Source: whole blood, taken in connection with sensitization to the hapten diphenylcyclopropenone (DPC). The receptor source for this set is a woman aged 50 to 65 with alopecia areata. Some clones in this sample may be carry-over from other donors' samples. The CDR3 runs from the conserved cysteine through the conserved F or W. Each record gives: J gene, V gene, clone size, D gene, CDR3 DNA, CDR3 protein. A D gene is named only where the DNA matches it firmly. Only some rows state a clone size, as once, few, many or a class for expanded clones.

>TRBJ2-7|TRBV27|many|.
TGTGCCAGCCCCAGTGCGGCTTCCTACGAGCAGTACTTC
CASPSAASYEQYF
>TRBJ1-1|TRBV7-2|few|.
TGTGCCAGCAGCTTAGTTCGGCAGCAGAACACTGAAGCTTTCTTT
CASSLVRQQNTEAFF
>TRBJ2-7|TRBV5-1|many|TRBD1
TGCGCCAGCAGCCTGGGACAGGGTTGGCACGAGCAGTACTTC
CASSLGQGWHEQYF
>TRBJ2-7|TRBV19|.|TRBD1
TGTGCCAGTAGAACCTGGGACAGCGAGCAGTACTTC
CASRTWDSEQYF
>TRBJ2-7|TRBV7-9|.|.
TGTGCCAGCAGAACAGGGTCCGACGAGCAGTACTTC
CASRTGSDEQYF
>TRBJ2-3|TRBV5-6|.|TRBD1
TGTGCCAGCAGCTGGAGGACAGGGGGCTTGACAGATACGCAGTATTTT
CASSWRTGGLTDTQYF
>TRBJ2-1|TRBV7-2|.|.
TGTGCCAGCAGCCCTAGGGCTGGGGCTAGCAGTTACAATGAGCAGTTCTTC
CASSPRAGASSYNEQFF
>TRBJ2-5|TRBV14|few|.
TGTGCCAGCAGCCAAGTCTTATGGGGGAAAACCCAGTACTTC
CASSQVLWGKTQYF
>TRBJ2-2|TRBV7-2|.|TRBD1
TGTGCCAGCAGCCCGCGCAAGACAGGGTACACCGGGGAGCTGTTTTTT
CASSPRKTGYTGELFF
>TRBJ2-3|TRBV7-2|few|TRBD1
TGTGCCAGCGGGGGACAGCGTCTTGGCGCAGATACGCAGTATTTT
CASGGQRLGADTQYF
>TRBJ2-2|TRBV27|.|.
TGTGCCAGCAGTTCCCGACTACCCACCACCGGGGAGCTGTTTTTT
CASSSRLPTTGELFF
>TRBJ2-3|TRBV7-2|.|.
TGTGCCAGCAGTTTCCAATGGGGGTCTAAAGATACGCGGTATTTT
CASSFQWGSKDTRYF
>TRBJ2-3|TRBV20-1|many|TRBD1
TGCAGTGCCGGGACCGGACAGGGCACAGATACGCAGTATTTT
CSAGTGQGTDTQYF
>TRBJ2-7|TRBV11-3|few|TRBD2
TGTGCCAGCAGCTTTTCTAGCGGGGAAACCTACGAGCAGTACTTC
CASSFSSGETYEQYF
>TRBJ2-1|TRBV14|few|TRBD1
TGTGCCAGCAACCAACTAAGTGTAAGGGACAGGGGAGTCTGGGGCAATGAGCAGTTCTTC
CASNQLSVRDRGVWGNEQFF
>TRBJ2-6|TRBV5-6|many|.
TGTGCCAGCAGCGTCGGGAACAGGGACCTTATCTACTGGGCCAACGTCCTGACTTTC
CASSVGNRDLIYWANVLTF
>TRBJ1-1|TRBV27|few|.
TGTGCCAGCAGTTTACTCTGGACGGGGAACACTGAAGCTTTCTTT
CASSLLWTGNTEAFF
>TRBJ1-6|TRBV13|.|TRBD1
TGTGCCAGCAGCTTAGGCTATCCGGGACAGACCCTCCACTTT
CASSLGYPGQTLHF
>TRBJ2-7|TRBV6-1|.|TRBD1
TGTGCCAGCAGCCGTCGCGGAACAGGGGGCGTCTCCTACGAGCAGTACTTC
CASSRRGTGGVSYEQYF
>TRBJ2-3|TRBV6-1|.|.
TGTGCCAGCAGGTCGGACAGCACCACAGATACGCAGTATTTT
CASRSDSTTDTQYF
>TRBJ2-6|TRBV20-1|medium-sized|.
TGCAGTGCTCAAACCTACTCTGGGGCCAACGTCCTGACTTTC
CSAQTYSGANVLTF
>TRBJ2-2|TRBV12-3/TRBV12-4|many|.
TGTGCCAGCAACATACTTCCGAACACCGGGGAGCTGTTTTTT
CASNILPNTGELFF
>TRBJ1-1|TRBV20-1|many|.
TGCAGTGCTAGAGATGGGAATGAAGGGACTGAAGCTTTCTTT
CSARDGNEGTEAFF
>TRBJ2-2|TRBV7-7|many|.
TGTGCTAGCACCTGGGCGGGGCGGACCGGGGAGCTGTTTTTT
CASTWAGRTGELFF
>TRBJ2-2|TRBV7-3|.|.
TGTGCCAGCACCCAAAGGGGCGGGGCGAACACCGGGGAGCTGTTTTTT
CASTQRGGANTGELFF
>TRBJ1-4|TRBV7-2|.|.
TGTGCCAGCAGCTTAGGGGGGAGAACTAATGAAAAACTGTTTTTT
CASSLGGRTNEKLFF
>TRBJ2-5|TRBV29-1|few|.
TGCAGCGCCAGGGTTGCCGAGACCCAGTACTTC
CSARVAETQYF
>TRBJ1-2|TRBV5-1|.|TRBD1
TGCGCCAGCAGCCCCCGGCTACAGGGGGCTGGTGGCTACACCTTC
CASSPRLQGAGGYTF
>TRBJ2-1|TRBV24-1|few|.
TGTGCCACCAGTGAGTCCAGGCGGGGGCAGTTCTTC
CATSESRRGQFF